The entry below gives a single T cell receptor (beta chain) sequence along with its context. The target of this receptor is not known. No quality values exist for individual bases; no much larger clone is one base distant. The High Capacity cDNA Reverse Transcription Kit was used to reverse transcribe all of the isolated RNA, meaning that expressed TCRB transcripts were what got sequenced. Deep immunoSEQ sequencing was applied to naive, central memory and regulatory T cell samples, giving an average of approximately 4 million total reads per sample. Sorted cells were lysed in RLT buffer, and RNA was extracted using DNase-treated RNeasy Micro or Mini kits according to cell number. Each cell subset was processed separately to prevent cross-contamination, with patient and healthy donor samples processed together. The immunoSEQ multiplex PCR was used to amplify TCRB sequences from cDNA, generating 87-bp fragments that spanned the CDR3 region. The amplicons were sequenced using the Illumina HiSeq platform. On the study's bioinformatics: Synthetic template baselines were used to correct PCR bias computationally, reads within Hamming distance 2 were collapsed, and singletons that could not be merged were discarded. Reads were aligned to IMGT to assign V, D and J genes, CDR3 length, and insertions or deletions at six rearrangement sites. Within each subset, clonotype counts were normalized to sorted cell number, after which true diversity and Gini coefficients were computed with the tcR R package. The overlap coefficient, calculated on TCRB nucleotide sequences, was used to measure repertoire sharing. Out-of-frame TCRB sequences from naive cells were analyzed to stand in for the pre-selection repertoire. The table comes from immuneACCESS by way of TCRdb, which keeps in-frame sequences with V and J called. Part of the clones is missing from these tables; in studies checked, under half for an unresolved V gene and the rest for unknown reasons. V and J calls and clone size come straight from that table; D and trimming were deduced from the DNA. In this sample the table shows approximately 470,000 clones, approximately 28% of which occur a single time. The ten most abundant clones make up roughly 0.06% of the sample.

CDR1 SNHLY and CDR2 FYNNEI are derived from the germline V gene. V ends up 6 bases short and J 7 bases short, with an unmatched junction base count of 6. The CDR3 runs 15 amino acids, cysteine and phenylalanine included. CDR3 DNA is the only sequence kept; it has 45 bases, read in frame from the first base. Each donor gave one peripheral blood draw, around 0.12 L on average, collected into heparinised tubes. A BD FACSAria II and a panel including CD45RO, CCR7, CD25, CD127, CD95 and CD27 were used to sort naive, central memory, regulatory and stem cell-like memory CD4+ T cells. Every sorted population had a purity above 95%. PBMCs were separated immediately by Lymphoprep density gradient centrifugation and were stained directly, without being cultured. Samples were stained and sorted in pairs, with one healthy donor and one patient per experiment, so that batch effects were minimized. These data are taken from a study of beta chain features in type 1 diabetes (dated by TCRdb to the late 2010s). In the study overall: Patients and healthy donors did not differ in mean age, gender distribution, total cell number or subset yield. A total of 100 million to 110 million sorted cells were examined across all samples, and a strong correlation was observed between cell number per subset and RNA yield. In the study, TCRB repertoires of sorted circulating CD4+ T cell subsets from recently diagnosed type 1 diabetes patients were compared with those of matched healthy donors. Regulatory and stem cell-like memory subsets were isolated from only 8 patients and 8 healthy donors, whereas naive and central memory subsets came from all 28 donors. Findings and caveats that apply to the study as a whole: Shorter templates might have been favored by PCR, but patient and control samples were amplified and corrected together, so both groups would have been affected equally by any skew. In all four CD4+ subsets, TCRB CDR3 length was moderately but significantly shorter in type 1 diabetes patients. Naive, central memory and regulatory TCRB repertoires appeared to be more similar among patients than among healthy donors. Because cDNA was sequenced instead of genomic DNA, highly expressing activated cells could be over-represented, though the groups showed no difference in activation or CD3 levels. Only small numbers of individuals were included in the HLA sub-analyses, which left unresolved whether HLA type had any influence on TCRB rearrangement. At VDJ recombination sites, patients with type 1 diabetes made fewer insertions and deleted more nucleotides, a pattern implying thymic rearrangement abnormalities.

The sequencing input was naive CD4+ T cells from blood. This specimen's cell subset or site label, per the study, means: true naive CD4+ T cells. The sequence came from a man aged 18 to 29 in good health. The chain is made from TRBV2 and TRBJ2-2, and 12 junctional nucleotides match TRBD1. The CDR3 region reads CASRAGTGGYGELFF. The DNA sequence follows: TGTGCCAGCAGGGCCGGGACAGGGGGCTACGGGGAGCTGTTTTTT.